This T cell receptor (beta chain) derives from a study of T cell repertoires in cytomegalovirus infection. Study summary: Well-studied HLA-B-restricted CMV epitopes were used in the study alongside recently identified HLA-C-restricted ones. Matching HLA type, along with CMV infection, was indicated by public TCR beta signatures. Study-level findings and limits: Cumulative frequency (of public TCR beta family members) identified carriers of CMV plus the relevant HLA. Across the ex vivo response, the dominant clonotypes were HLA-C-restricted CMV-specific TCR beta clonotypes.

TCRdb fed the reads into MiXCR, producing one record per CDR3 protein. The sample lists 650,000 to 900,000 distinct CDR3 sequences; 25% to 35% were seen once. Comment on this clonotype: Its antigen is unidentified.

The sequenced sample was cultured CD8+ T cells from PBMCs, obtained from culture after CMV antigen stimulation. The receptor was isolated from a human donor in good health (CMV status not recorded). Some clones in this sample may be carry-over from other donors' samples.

The CDR3, as DNA: TGCGCCAGCAGCCAATACCAGGGCGGCGTGACTGAAGCTTTCTTT. Translated, it gives CASSQYQGGVTEAFF. The gene calls are TRBV4-1 and TRBJ1-1, with D possibly TRBD1 on 5 matching bases. The V end was cut by 2 bases, the J end by 5 bases, with 15 bases between. CDR3 length equals 15 residues. Germline CDR1 is MGHRA and CDR2 is YSYEKL.